Below are 16 T cell receptor beta chains sequenced from a single sample in a study of response to subunit inactivated influenza vaccine. TCRdb processed the RT-PCR reads anew with MiXCR; each CDR3 protein has one entry. The table shows hundreds of thousands of distinct CDR3 sequences, with approximately 18% occurring only once. Sequencing used PBMCs from blood, obtained more than 4 days after vaccination. The origin of the receptors is a man aged 45-65 years who received an inactivated influenza vaccine.

In this sample, this clonotype turned up a few times. The rearrangement joins TRBV20-1 to TRBJ2-2; TRBD2 aligns across 13 bases. This CDR3 contains 17 residues. The germline gives CDR1 DFQATT, CDR2 SNEGSKA (reference sequence). The junction had 8 bases not matched to a gene; V was cut back by 2 bases and J by 5 bases. The CDR3 spells CSARLRTSGSSTGELFF. The CDR3, as DNA: TGCAGTGCTAGACTTCGGACTAGCGGGAGTTCTACCGGGGAGCTGTTTTTT.

This clonotype was counted between two and nine times. The chain employs TRBV7-9 and TRBJ2-7, with a weak D call TRBD2 (5 bases). The CDR3 contains 12 residues. CDR1 and CDR2 (germline): SEHNR, FQNEAQ (reference sequence). The V end was cut by 3 bases, the J end by 9 bases, with 12 bases between. The CDR3 reads CASSFLTGTQYF. For the CDR3, the DNA is TGTGCCAGCAGCTTTCTGACGGGAACGCAGTACTTC.

This clonotype was seen at least ten times. The rearrangement uses TRBV20-1 and TRBJ2-1; 11 nucleotides line up with TRBD2. The CDR3 is 15 residues long. V dropped 3 bases and J dropped 3; count of bases not matched to a gene: 4. Germline V gives CDR1 DFQATT, CDR2 SNEGSKA (reference sequence). CDR3 residues: CSASQGTSGYNEQFF. CDR3 nucleotides: TGCAGTGCTAGTCAAGGGACTAGCGGCTACAATGAGCAGTTCTTC.

The rearrangement links TRBV20-1 to TRBJ2-1; TRBD2 aligns across 7 bases. This CDR3 is built from 15 residues. V shed 0 bases, J shed 8 bases, and the junction held 10 bases outside the gene matches. Germline lookup yields CDR1 DFQATT and CDR2 SNEGSKA (reference sequence). CDR3 sequence reads: CSARDGAQRGHEQFF. DNA of the CDR3: TGCAGTGCTAGAGATGGGGCACAGCGGGGACATGAGCAGTTCTTC.

This clonotype has a handful of counts. The chain joins TRBV7-9 to TRBJ2-7; D perhaps matches TRBD1 (5 bases). The CDR3 spans 14 residues. Trimming took off 0 bases at V and 3 bases at J, with 9 bases between the two ends. CDR1 SEHNR and CDR2 FQNEAQ come from the germline V gene (reference sequence). CDR3 residues: CASSLAPGIYEQYF. CDR3 nucleotides: TGTGCCAGCAGCTTAGCGCCAGGGATCTACGAGCAGTACTTC.

This chain uses TRBV7-2 with TRBJ2-7, with 8 nucleotides matching TRBD2. V gave up 3 bases and J gave up 7 bases; unmatched junction bases: 8. The CDR3 runs to 14 residues. Germline lookup yields CDR1 SGHTA and CDR2 FQGNSA. CDR3 in amino acids: CASSLGPGLVEQYF. CDR3 DNA sequence: TGTGCCAGCAGCTTGGGACCGGGACTAGTGGAGCAGTACTTC. Using reference TRBV7-2 and TRBJ2-7 for the parts outside the CDR3, the full variable domain is GAGVSQSPSNKVTEKGKDVELRCDPISGHTALYWYRQSLGQGLEFLIYFQGNSAPDKSGLPSDRFSAERTGGSVSTLTIQRTQQEDSAVYLCASSLGPGLVEQYFGPGTRLTVT.

This clonotype showed up many times. The genes are TRBV12-3 or TRBV12-4 and TRBJ2-2; D remains ambiguous. V lost 6 bases and J 8 bases, leaving 13 bases between the germline ends. CDR3 length equals 13 residues. CDR3 DNA: TGTGCCAGCAGCTCCTCCGGTACTGGGGAGCTGTTTTTT. Protein product: CASSSSGTGELFF.

At least ten counts were recorded for this clonotype. The chain uses TRBV10-3 and TRBJ2-7; D tentatively fits TRBD1 or TRBD2 (5 bases each). V lost 5 bases and J 4 bases, leaving 15 bases between the germline ends. This CDR3 has 14 amino acids. In germline, CDR1 is ENHRY, CDR2 SYGVKD. CDR3 in DNA: TGTGCCATCAGTAACGGGGCGGGTGAATACGAGCAGTACTTC. Protein sequence: CAISNGAGEYEQYF.

The chain carries TRBV24-1 and TRBJ2-3; TRBD2 aligns across 7 bases. J was trimmed by 1 base and V by 0 bases; bases with no gene match: 3. The CDR3 totals 16 residues. Germline CDR1 KGHDR, CDR2 SFDVKD. The CDR3 sequence: CATSDLWGGGTDTQYF. CDR3 DNA sequence: TGTGCCACCAGTGATTTGTGGGGGGGAGGCACAGATACGCAGTATTTT.

V gene TRBV20-1 combines with J gene TRBJ2-7; D is perhaps TRBD2 (7 bases). V was cut by 5 bases and J by 3 bases, with 23 bases left in between. Per the germline V gene, CDR1 is DFQATT and CDR2 is SNEGSKA (reference sequence). The CDR3 length is 16 residues. This CDR3 is CSAVRGASVGGYEQYF. CDR3 DNA sequence: TGCAGTGCTGTTCGGGGGGCCTCGGTCGGTGGCTACGAGCAGTACTTC.

This chain uses TRBV4-1 with TRBJ2-1; D remains ambiguous. The CDR3 covers 17 residues. Trimming shortened V by 1 base and J by 0 bases, and 13 bases separated the two germline ends. Germline V gene lookup returns CDR1 MGHRA and CDR2 YSYEKL. Here the CDR3 DNA reads TGCGCCAGCAGCCAAGTTGGCCTCCGAGGCTCCTACAATGAGCAGTTCTTC. Its translation: CASSQVGLRGSYNEQFF.

This clonotype has at least ten counts. This rearrangement joins TRBV6-2 or TRBV6-3 to TRBJ1-1; D is uncertain. The V and J ends lost 5 bases and 0 bases respectively, with 10 bases between them. CDR1 and CDR2 (germline): MNHEY, SVGEGT. The CDR3 has 14 residues. The CDR3 reads CASSKTEMNTEAFF. CDR3 DNA: TGTGCCAGCAGTAAAACAGAGATGAACACTGAAGCTTTCTTT.

The rearrangement links TRBV12-3 or TRBV12-4 to TRBJ2-1, with 12 nucleotides matching TRBD2. With 3 bases clipped from V and 5 bases from J, the junction kept 5 bases outside the gene matches. The length of the CDR3 is 16 residues. The CDR3 sequence is CASSLSTSGSNNEQFF. The CDR3 DNA is TGTGCCAGCAGTTTGTCGACTAGCGGGAGTAACAATGAGCAGTTCTTC.

This clonotype was detected a few times. The chain employs TRBV15 and TRBJ2-7; TRBD1 aligns across 9 bases. The CDR3 is 13 residues long. The germline gives CDR1 LNHNV, CDR2 YYDKDF (reference sequence). V lost 8 bases and J lost 4; bases outside the gene matches: 6. CDR3 sequence (DNA): TGTGCCACCCGGGACAGGGTAACTTACGAGCAGTACTTC. Its translation: CATRDRVTYEQYF.

This clonotype has just a few counts. This chain joins TRBV5-1 and TRBJ1-1; D is undetermined. V lost 0 bases, J lost 5 bases, and 11 bases lay in between. The germline gives CDR1 SGHRS, CDR2 YFSETQ. This CDR3 has 14 residues. CDR3 loop: CASSLEPGWTEAFF. The CDR3 DNA follows: TGCGCCAGCAGCTTGGAACCGGGTTGGACTGAAGCTTTCTTT.

The J gene is TRBJ2-3, the V gene TRBV4-1; 9 bases map to TRBD2. Germline trimming cut 4 bases from V and 1 base from J; bases unmatched to any gene: 3. Germline-derived CDR1 and CDR2 are MGHRA and YSYEKL. The CDR3 consists of 15 residues. The CDR3 nucleotides are TGCGCCAGCAGCCCGCGGGAGGGGGGCACAGATACGCAGTATTTT. Translating gives CASSPREGGTDTQYF.